This TCR beta chain was sequenced for a study of response to subunit inactivated influenza vaccine. Study-wide results and caveats: Each seasonal flu vaccination may recruit only limited new T cells, authors suggested.

The CDR3 has 13 residues. V lost 2 bases, J lost 4 bases, and 6 bases lay in between. The germline gives CDR1 LGHDT, CDR2 YNNKEL (reference sequence). MiXCR, run by TCRdb on the RT-PCR reads, gives a single entry per CDR3 protein. The data contain about half a million distinct CDR3 sequences, roughly 11% of them singletons. This clonotype turned up a few times. The target antigen is unknown. This sequence joins TRBV3-1 and TRBJ1-5; a weak D match, TRBD1 (5 bases). The receptor was isolated from a man aged 50-59 years who received an inactivated influenza vaccine. Sequencing used PBMCs from blood, obtained roughly 46 days after vaccination. The CDR3 loop reads CASSQPGNQPQHF. CDR3 in DNA: TGTGCCAGCAGCCAACCAGGGAATCAGCCCCAGCATTTT.